These 29 T cell receptor beta chains share one sample of origin, sequenced in a study of blood T cell repertoires in COVID-19. Assay: immunoSEQ multiplex PCR; the TCRdb copy retains only in-frame clones and omits some. Of about 58,000 clones detected, about 75% appear once; the ten largest clones hold about 32%. Sequenced: peripheral blood. These receptors all stem from a human donor in a cohort sampled during active COVID-19.

This clone is a singleton in its sample. The chain carries TRBV15 and TRBJ1-3, with TRBD1 matching over 7 bases. The V gene's germline CDR1 is LNHNV and CDR2 YYDKDF (reference sequence). CDR3 length: 16 residues. J lost 0 bases, V lost 5 bases, and 7 bases had no gene match. The chain's CDR3 is CATSSRGQASGNTIYF. In DNA, the CDR3 is TGTGCCACCAGCTCGCGAGGACAGGCCTCTGGAAACACCATATATTTT.

This sequence joins TRBV20-1 and TRBJ2-7; tentatively, D is TRBD2 (6 bases). Germline V gene sequence: CDR1 DFQATT, CDR2 SNEGSKA (reference sequence). V was shortened by 3 bases and J by 2 bases, with 14 bases between the two germline ends. The CDR3 extends over 14 amino acids. In DNA form, the CDR3 reads TGCAGTGCTAGTTCTCCGGACTACCCCTACGAGCAGTACTTC. Protein: CSASSPDYPYEQYF.

The CDR3 here is CASSPRGRDRGAPQHF. The CDR3 DNA is TGTGCCAGCAGCCCCCGAGGCCGGGACAGGGGTGCGCCCCAGCATTTT. The chain combines TRBV11-2 with TRBJ1-5, with 10 bases matching TRBD1. The length of the CDR3 is 16 residues. Germline trimming cut 5 bases from V and 9 bases from J; bases unmatched to any gene: 13. Germline CDR1 SGHAT, CDR2 FQNNGV.

The chain's CDR3 is CASSFREGYTF. The CDR3 DNA sequence: TGTGCCAGCAGTTTTCGGGAGGGCTACACCTTC. The chain links TRBV12-3 or TRBV12-4 to TRBJ1-2; no reliable D call. Trimming took off 3 bases at V and 8 bases at J, with 7 bases between the two ends. This CDR3 region has 11 residues.

This clone was seen only a few times. The CDR3: CSVDRRPAGAFF. DNA of the CDR3: TGCAGCGTTGATAGGAGGCCCGCGGGGGCTTTCTTT. The V and J genes are TRBV29-1 and TRBJ1-1; D is uncertain. Trimming took 3 bases from V and 11 from J, leaving 16 bases between them. The germline V gene has CDR1 SQVTM and CDR2 ANQGSEA. The CDR3 consists of 12 residues.

The chain combines TRBV19 with TRBJ1-1, with a possible D match to TRBD1 (6 bases). Trimming pared 4 bases from V and 5 bases from J, leaving 14 bases between. The V gene's germline CDR1 is LNHDA and CDR2 SQIVND (reference sequence). The CDR3 is made up of 14 amino acids. CDR3 loop: CASSRQVRRTEAFF. CDR3 sequence (DNA): TGTGCCAGTAGTAGACAGGTTCGGAGAACTGAAGCTTTCTTT.

The V gene is TRBV2, the J gene TRBJ1-6, with TRBD1 matching over 7 bases. This CDR3 comprises 12 residues. V gave up 8 bases and J gave up 7 bases; unmatched junction bases: 2. Germline lookup yields CDR1 SNHLY and CDR2 FYNNEI. CDR3 sequence: CASGGGNSPLHF. The CDR3 DNA sequence: TGTGCCAGCGGAGGGGGCAATTCACCCCTCCACTTT.

This sequence joins TRBV6-1 and TRBJ1-6; D call uncertain. CDR1 is MNHNS and CDR2 is SASEGT in the germline V gene. The CDR3 runs 15 residues. V was shortened by 2 bases and J by 10 bases, with 15 bases between the two germline ends. This chain's CDR3 is CASSELRQVPSPLHF. CDR3 in DNA: TGTGCCAGCAGTGAACTTCGGCAGGTACCATCACCCCTCCACTTT.

The chain couples TRBV7-3 to TRBJ2-7, with TRBD1 as a possible D gene (7 bases). Germline V CDR1 and CDR2: SGHTA, FQGTGA. Trimming shortened V by 1 base and J by 4 bases, and 14 bases separated the two germline ends. This CDR3 spans 15 amino acids. Here the CDR3 reads CASSLRSGGNYEQYF. The CDR3 bases are TGTGCCAGCAGCTTAAGGTCAGGGGGGAATTACGAGCAGTACTTC.

The V call is TRBV27, the J call TRBJ2-2; 9 bases agree with TRBD1. The CDR3 runs to 16 residues. After removal of 5 bases from V and 1 base from J, the junction contained 5 bases not matched to a gene. The germline V gene encodes CDR1 MNHEY and CDR2 SMNVEV (reference sequence). The CDR3 sequence: CASSGTGRRNTGELFF. In DNA, the CDR3 is TGTGCCAGCAGTGGGACAGGGAGGCGGAACACCGGGGAGCTGTTTTTT.

The chain joins TRBV7-2 to TRBJ2-2; D possibly corresponds to TRBD1 (6 bases). V was trimmed by 4 bases and J by 13 bases, leaving 19 bases between them. The CDR3 spans 14 residues. Germline V CDR1 and CDR2: SGHTA, FQGNSA. DNA of the CDR3: TGTGCCAGCAGCTCCCGGGACACAGGCCGTGGGCTGTTTTTT. This translates into CASSSRDTGRGLFF. Supplemented by reference TRBV7-2 and TRBJ2-2, the full variable domain reads GAGVSQSPSNKVTEKGKDVELRCDPISGHTALYWYRQSLGQGLEFLIYFQGNSAPDKSGLPSDRFSAERTGGSVSTLTIQRTQQEDSAVYLCASSSRDTGRGLFFGEGSRLTVL.

V gene TRBV19 combines with J gene TRBJ2-1; 10 nucleotides align to TRBD2. The V segment lost 5 bases and the J segment 1 base; nucleotides outside the gene matches: 2. CDR3 length equals 15 residues. The germline CDR1 and CDR2 sequences are LNHDA and SQIVND (reference sequence). For the CDR3, the DNA is TGTGCCAGTAGTGATAGCGGGGGGTCCTACAATGAGCAGTTCTTC. Amino acids: CASSDSGGSYNEQFF.

J is TRBJ2-7 and V is TRBV5-1; 9 nucleotides line up with TRBD1. CDR3 length: 16 amino acids. CDR1 and CDR2 from the germline V gene are SGHRS and YFSETQ. Losses at the gene ends were 4 bases for V and 1 base for J; bases not matched to a gene: 9. The DNA of the CDR3 is TGCGCCAGCAGCCCCCAGCCCGGGACAGGGTCCTACGAGCAGTACTTC. It translates to CASSPQPGTGSYEQYF.

The V and J genes are TRBV19 and TRBJ1-5; 7 bases agree with TRBD1. V lost 7 bases and J lost 9; bases outside the gene matches: 12. There are 14 residues in the CDR3. CDR1 and CDR2 from the germline V gene are LNHDA and SQIVND (reference sequence). The CDR3 region has the DNA TGTGCCAGTACCGGACTTGACAGGGAGCGGCCCCAGCATTTT. It codes for CASTGLDRERPQHF.

This clone was seen a few times. This rearrangement joins TRBV5-6 to TRBJ1-1, with D possibly being TRBD1 (6 bases). Trimming cost V 3 bases and J 3 bases, with 12 bases left between them. Germline CDR1 reads SGHDT; CDR2 reads YYEEEE. This CDR3 is built from 14 residues. This chain's CDR3 is CASSSYNRDTEAFF. CDR3 nucleotide sequence: TGTGCCAGCAGCTCGTACAACAGGGACACTGAAGCTTTCTTT.

This clone has more than one count but fewer than ten. The CDR3 reads CASSSPGTDYGYTF. The CDR3 bases are TGTGCCAGCAGCTCCCCCGGGACAGACTATGGCTACACCTTC. The rearrangement joins TRBV9 to TRBJ1-2; 7 bases match TRBD1. Germline values: CDR1 SGDLS, CDR2 YYNGEE. Trimming removed 4 bases from V and 3 bases from J; junction bases left unmatched: 6. The CDR3 extends over 14 amino acids. The whole variable domain, filled in from reference TRBV9 and TRBJ1-2, reads DSGVTQTPKHLITATGQRVTLRCSPRSGDLSVYWYQQSLDQGLQFLIQYYNGEERAKGNILERFSAQQFPDLHSELNLSSLELGDSALYFCASSSPGTDYGYTFGSGTRLTVV.

The J gene is TRBJ2-7, the V gene TRBV27; 9 positions match TRBD1. V shed 3 bases, J shed 1 base, and the junction held 4 bases outside the gene matches. The germline V gene has CDR1 MNHEY and CDR2 SMNVEV (reference sequence). This CDR3 region has 15 residues. CDR3 amino acids: CASSFGTGRSYEQYF. The CDR3 DNA reads as TGTGCCAGCAGTTTTGGGACAGGGCGGTCCTACGAGCAGTACTTC.

This chain joins TRBV28 and TRBJ1-5; D is perhaps TRBD1 (6 bases). The germline V gene encodes CDR1 MDHEN and CDR2 SYDVKM. V lost 10 bases and J 3 bases, leaving 19 bases between the germline ends. This CDR3 is built from 15 residues. CDR3 DNA sequence: TGTGCCATCCAGGACAGCTTCGGCGACAATCAGCCCCAGCATTTT. Its translation: CAIQDSFGDNQPQHF.

The chain uses TRBV19 and TRBJ1-2, with TRBD1 matching over 7 bases. V shed 4 bases, J shed 2 bases, and the junction held 1 base outside the gene matches. Germline V gene data show CDR1 as LNHDA and CDR2 as SQIVND (reference sequence). The CDR3 covers 13 residues. The CDR3 bases are TGTGCCAGTAGTACGACAGGGAACTATGGCTACACCTTC. Encoded protein: CASSTTGNYGYTF.

The chain links TRBV13 to TRBJ2-2; D gene uncertain. Germline V gives CDR1 PRHDT, CDR2 FYEKMQ (reference sequence). V shed 5 bases and J shed 6 bases, with 13 bases lying between them. This CDR3 comprises 14 residues. The CDR3 is CASSPAQIPGELFF. The CDR3 region has the DNA TGTGCCAGCAGCCCCGCCCAGATCCCCGGGGAGCTGTTTTTT.

The chain uses TRBV6-5 and TRBJ2-1; 8 positions agree with TRBD2. Germline V gives CDR1 MNHEY, CDR2 SVGAGI. The CDR3 consists of 15 residues. Trimming removed 4 bases from V and 7 bases from J; junction bases left unmatched: 9. CDR3 sequence: CASSSRTSLGNEQFF. In DNA, the CDR3 is TGTGCCAGCAGTTCCCGGACTAGCCTGGGGAATGAGCAGTTCTTC.

Concerning this clone: Other DNA sequences within the sample encode an identical CDR3. The J gene is TRBJ1-1, the V gene TRBV12-3 or TRBV12-4; D is possibly TRBD1 (6 bases). There are 13 residues in the CDR3. The germline V and J ends were trimmed by 6 bases and 0 bases, with 8 bases remaining between them. This CDR3 is CASRQGLNTEAFF. Here the CDR3 DNA reads TGTGCCAGCAGACAGGGCTTGAACACTGAAGCTTTCTTT.

The chain is built from TRBV2 and TRBJ2-4, with TRBD2 matching over 10 bases. The CDR3 consists of 14 residues. Trimming cost V 4 bases and J 9 bases; bases outside gene matches: 6. Germline V gene sequence: CDR1 SNHLY, CDR2 FYNNEI. The CDR3 spells CASSGRTSGGIQYF. The CDR3 DNA reads TGTGCCAGCAGTGGTCGGACTAGCGGTGGCATTCAGTACTTC.

The rearrangement joins TRBV19 to TRBJ1-2; D is ambiguous. The CDR3 is 14 residues long. The V and J ends lost 3 bases and 2 bases respectively, with 10 bases between them. Germline CDR1 LNHDA, CDR2 SQIVND (reference sequence). The CDR3 loop reads CASSISSGNYGYTF. As DNA, the CDR3 is TGTGCCAGTAGTATTAGCAGCGGGAACTATGGCTACACCTTC. Supplemented by reference TRBV19 and TRBJ1-2, the full variable domain reads DGGITQSPKYLFRKEGQNVTLSCEQNLNHDAMYWYRQDPGQGLRLIYYSQIVNDFQKGDIAEGYSVSREKKESFPLTVTSAQKNPTAFYLCASSISSGNYGYTFGSGTRLTVV.

The chain couples TRBV13 to TRBJ1-1; D is uncertain. This CDR3 is 14 amino acids long. Germline V lookup: CDR1 PRHDT, CDR2 FYEKMQ (reference sequence). V was pared by 0 bases and J by 5 bases, with 10 bases between. CDR3 residues: CASSLGSGGTEAFF. The CDR3 coding sequence is TGTGCCAGCAGCTTAGGCTCGGGTGGGACTGAAGCTTTCTTT.

The gene calls are TRBV7-8 and TRBJ2-3; TRBD1 matches 9 bases. The CDR3 sequence is 15 residues long. In germline, CDR1 is SGHVS, CDR2 FQNEAQ. Trimming took 3 bases from V and 6 from J; bases not matched to a gene: 7. CDR3 region: CASSFRRQGVDTQYF. CDR3 coding DNA: TGTGCCAGCAGCTTTCGGAGACAGGGGGTTGATACGCAGTATTTT.

J is TRBJ1-1 and V is TRBV30; possible D gene TRBD1, 6 bases. V was cut by 3 bases and J by 2 bases, with 13 bases left in between. This CDR3 is 14 amino acids long. From germline, CDR1 is GTSNPN and CDR2 SVGIG (reference sequence). CDR3: CAWSLEQGNTEAFF. In DNA, the CDR3 is TGTGCCTGGAGCCTGGAACAGGGAAACACTGAAGCTTTCTTT.

V gene TRBV19 combines with J gene TRBJ2-3; the D gene is possibly TRBD1 (5 bases). V lost 1 base and J lost 2, with 10 bases in between. This CDR3 is 15 amino acids long. Germline V gene lookup returns CDR1 LNHDA and CDR2 SQIVND (reference sequence). The CDR3 loop reads CASSIGAGLTDTQYF. CDR3 DNA: TGTGCCAGTAGTATAGGTGCAGGGCTCACAGATACGCAGTATTTT. Full variable domain (missing parts from reference TRBV19 and TRBJ2-3): DGGITQSPKYLFRKEGQNVTLSCEQNLNHDAMYWYRQDPGQGLRLIYYSQIVNDFQKGDIAEGYSVSREKKESFPLTVTSAQKNPTAFYLCASSIGAGLTDTQYFGPGTRLTVL.

This clone was picked up a small number of times. V usage is TRBV6-5 and J usage is TRBJ1-5, with 7 bases that match TRBD1. The CDR3 is made up of 14 amino acids. CDR1 is MNHEY, CDR2 SVGAGI, per germline. Germline trimming cut 6 bases from V and 6 bases from J; bases unmatched to any gene: 8. The CDR3, as DNA: TGTGCCAGCAGGGAGAGGACAGGCTTTCAGCCCCAGCATTTT. Protein product: CASRERTGFQPQHF.